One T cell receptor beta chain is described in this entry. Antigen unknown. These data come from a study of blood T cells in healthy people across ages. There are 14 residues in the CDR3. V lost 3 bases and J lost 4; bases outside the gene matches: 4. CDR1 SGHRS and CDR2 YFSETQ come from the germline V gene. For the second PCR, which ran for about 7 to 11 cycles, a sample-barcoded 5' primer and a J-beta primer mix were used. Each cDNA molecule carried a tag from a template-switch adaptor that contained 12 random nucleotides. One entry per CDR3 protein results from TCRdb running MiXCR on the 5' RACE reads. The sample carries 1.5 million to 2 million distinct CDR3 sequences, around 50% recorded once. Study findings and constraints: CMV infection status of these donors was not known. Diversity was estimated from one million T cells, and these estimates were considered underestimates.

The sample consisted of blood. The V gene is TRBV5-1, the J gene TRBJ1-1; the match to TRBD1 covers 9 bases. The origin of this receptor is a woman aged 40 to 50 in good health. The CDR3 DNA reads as TGCGCCAGCAGCTGGACAGGGGATCTCACTGAAGCTTTCTTT. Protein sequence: CASSWTGDLTEAFF.